Given below is one T cell receptor (beta chain) in context. The V and J ends lost 1 base and 0 bases respectively, with 15 bases between them. This CDR3 region has 18 residues. In germline, CDR1 is LGHDT, CDR2 YNNKEL (reference sequence). Sequencing was performed with immunoSEQ multiplex PCR; in TCRdb, only in-frame clones are kept and a portion is missing. The repertoire includes some 300,000 clones, around 91% of them detected once, and 9.5% sits in the top ten. The data stem from a study of blood T cell repertoires in COVID-19. Whole-study context: Sample material is recorded as cDNA or gDNA derived from T cells, B-cell-depleted T cells, or PBMCs.

The rearrangement uses TRBV3-1 (or the pseudogene TRBV3-2) and TRBJ2-2; D is possibly TRBD1 (6 bases). The receptor comes from a woman aged 40 to 55 who had recovered from COVID-19. Sequencing was carried out using PBMCs or T cells enriched from blood (not recorded which). DNA for the CDR3: TGTGCCAGCAGCCAAGGTTGGACCGGGACAACGAACACCGGGGAGCTGTTTTTT. Translation: CASSQGWTGTTNTGELFF.